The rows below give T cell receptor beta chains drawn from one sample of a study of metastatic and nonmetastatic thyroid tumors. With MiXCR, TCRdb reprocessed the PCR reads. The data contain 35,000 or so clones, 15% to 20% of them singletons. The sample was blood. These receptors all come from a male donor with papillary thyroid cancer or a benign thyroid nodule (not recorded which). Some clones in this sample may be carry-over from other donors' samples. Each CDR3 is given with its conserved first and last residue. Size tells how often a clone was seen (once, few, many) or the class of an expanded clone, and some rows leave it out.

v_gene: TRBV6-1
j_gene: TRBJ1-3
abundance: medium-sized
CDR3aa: CASSPFDSSGNTIYF

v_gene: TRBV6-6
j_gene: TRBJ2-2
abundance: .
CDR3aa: CASSYGRADTGELFF

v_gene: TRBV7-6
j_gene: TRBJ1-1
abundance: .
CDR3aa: CASSLEAVNTEAFF

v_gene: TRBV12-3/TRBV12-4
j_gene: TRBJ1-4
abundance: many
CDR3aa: CASSPDRTILFF

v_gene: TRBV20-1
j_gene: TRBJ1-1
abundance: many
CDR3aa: CSARDEGRGRVNTEAFF

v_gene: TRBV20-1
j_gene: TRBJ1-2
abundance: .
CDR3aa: CSARVIAGRSGYTF

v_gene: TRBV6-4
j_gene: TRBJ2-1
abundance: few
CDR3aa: CASSDAKHISGEQFF

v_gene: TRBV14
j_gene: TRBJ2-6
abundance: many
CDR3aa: CASSQLTGGHSGANVLTF

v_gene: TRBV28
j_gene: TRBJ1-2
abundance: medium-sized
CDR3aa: CASSFRGGYTF

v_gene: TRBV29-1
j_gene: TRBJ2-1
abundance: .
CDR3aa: CSVPSQGNNEQFF

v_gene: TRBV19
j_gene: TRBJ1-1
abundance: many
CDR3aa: CASSTETGVAMDTEAFF

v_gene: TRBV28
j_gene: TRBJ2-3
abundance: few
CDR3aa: CASSSGGRADTQYF

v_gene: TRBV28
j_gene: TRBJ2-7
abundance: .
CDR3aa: CASMAGLSQNEQYF

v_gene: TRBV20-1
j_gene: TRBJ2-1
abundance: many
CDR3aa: CSARDPFSGSGNEQFF

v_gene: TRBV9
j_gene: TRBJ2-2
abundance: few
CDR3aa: CASSVEGYGPNTGELFF

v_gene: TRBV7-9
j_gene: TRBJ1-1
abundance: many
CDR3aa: CASSLGNREGTEAFF

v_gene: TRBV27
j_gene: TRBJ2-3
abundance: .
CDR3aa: CASSLVAGVGDTQYF

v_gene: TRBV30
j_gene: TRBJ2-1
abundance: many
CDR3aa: CAWSLASGAQQFF

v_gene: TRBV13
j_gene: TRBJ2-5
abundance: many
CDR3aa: CASSFKGTQYF

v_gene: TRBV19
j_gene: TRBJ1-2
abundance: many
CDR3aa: CASSQGAGGYTF

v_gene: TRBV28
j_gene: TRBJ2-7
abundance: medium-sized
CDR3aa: CASSLTHRGGEQYF

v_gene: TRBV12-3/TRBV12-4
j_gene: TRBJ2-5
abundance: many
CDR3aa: CASSFIGLAGGLRKQETQYF

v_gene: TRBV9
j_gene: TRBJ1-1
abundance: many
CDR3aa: CASSVVLRASTEAFF

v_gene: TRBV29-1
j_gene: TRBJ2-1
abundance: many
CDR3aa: CSDLRASGNTNEQFF

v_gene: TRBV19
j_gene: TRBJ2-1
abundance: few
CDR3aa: CASSGSSLDEQFF

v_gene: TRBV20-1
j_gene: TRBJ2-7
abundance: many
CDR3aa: CSAKGPSSYEQYF

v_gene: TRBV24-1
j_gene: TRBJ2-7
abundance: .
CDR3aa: CATSDSLGSYEQYF

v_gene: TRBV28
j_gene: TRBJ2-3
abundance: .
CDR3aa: CASILCDTQYF

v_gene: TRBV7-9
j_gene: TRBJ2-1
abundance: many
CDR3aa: CASSRQESSYNEQFF

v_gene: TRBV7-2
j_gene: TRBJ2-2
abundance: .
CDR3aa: CASSLGTGCTGELFF

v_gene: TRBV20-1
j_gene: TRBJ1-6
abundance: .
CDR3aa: CSASPHGRRNSPLHF

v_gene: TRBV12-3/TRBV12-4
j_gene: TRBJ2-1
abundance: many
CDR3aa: CASSLRQSSKDEQFF

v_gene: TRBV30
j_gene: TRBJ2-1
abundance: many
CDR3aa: CAWSPLEYEQFF

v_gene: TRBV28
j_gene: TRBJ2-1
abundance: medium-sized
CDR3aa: CASSLTQESEQFF

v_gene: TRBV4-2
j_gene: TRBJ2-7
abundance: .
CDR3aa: CASSQGGTIYDQYF

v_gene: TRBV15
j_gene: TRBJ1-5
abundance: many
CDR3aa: CATSNTPSILTAGAPQHF

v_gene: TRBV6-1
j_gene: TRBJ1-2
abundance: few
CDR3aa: CASTSRGIGGYTF

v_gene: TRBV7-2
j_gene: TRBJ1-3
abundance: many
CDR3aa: CASSLPESSNTIYF

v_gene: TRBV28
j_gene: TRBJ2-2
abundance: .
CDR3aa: CASRSSADTGELFF

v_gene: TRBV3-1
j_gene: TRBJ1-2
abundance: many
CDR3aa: CASSQDTHLPGYTF

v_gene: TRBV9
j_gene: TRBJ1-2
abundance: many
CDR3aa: CASSTGGANYGYTF

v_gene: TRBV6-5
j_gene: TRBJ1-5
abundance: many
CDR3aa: CASSYRGQQGQPQHF

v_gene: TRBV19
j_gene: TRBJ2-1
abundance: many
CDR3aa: CASSAGTGSYNEQFF

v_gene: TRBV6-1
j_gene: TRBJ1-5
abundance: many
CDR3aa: CASSYFTRNQPQHF

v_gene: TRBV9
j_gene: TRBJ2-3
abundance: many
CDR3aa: CASSVGTLDTDTQYF

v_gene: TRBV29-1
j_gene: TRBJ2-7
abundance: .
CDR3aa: CSVPGQGFHEQYF

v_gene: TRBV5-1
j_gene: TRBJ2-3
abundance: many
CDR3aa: CASSWGGQLDTQYF

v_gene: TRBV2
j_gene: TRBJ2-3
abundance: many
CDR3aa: CASSAGTASTDTQYF

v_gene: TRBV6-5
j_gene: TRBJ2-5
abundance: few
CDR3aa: CASSYVGGEVETQYF

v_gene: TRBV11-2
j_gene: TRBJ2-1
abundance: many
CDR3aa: CASSLSGYNEQFF

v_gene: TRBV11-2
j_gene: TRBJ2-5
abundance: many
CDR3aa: CASSLGIQETQYF

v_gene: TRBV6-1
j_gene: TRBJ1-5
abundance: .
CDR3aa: CASSEEGGRNQPQHF

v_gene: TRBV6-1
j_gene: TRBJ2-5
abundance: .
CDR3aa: CATTSGGETQDF

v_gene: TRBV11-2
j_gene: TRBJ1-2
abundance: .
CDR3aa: CASSPWDGANYGYTF

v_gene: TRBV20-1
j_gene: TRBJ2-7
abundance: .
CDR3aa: CSARLGGVAGVREQYF

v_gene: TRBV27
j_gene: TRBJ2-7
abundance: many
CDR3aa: CASSLQTMGPTSYEQYF

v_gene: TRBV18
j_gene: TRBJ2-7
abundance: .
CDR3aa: CASSPDSLRLKNEQYF

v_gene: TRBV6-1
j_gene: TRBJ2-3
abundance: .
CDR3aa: CASSGRARGTDTQYF